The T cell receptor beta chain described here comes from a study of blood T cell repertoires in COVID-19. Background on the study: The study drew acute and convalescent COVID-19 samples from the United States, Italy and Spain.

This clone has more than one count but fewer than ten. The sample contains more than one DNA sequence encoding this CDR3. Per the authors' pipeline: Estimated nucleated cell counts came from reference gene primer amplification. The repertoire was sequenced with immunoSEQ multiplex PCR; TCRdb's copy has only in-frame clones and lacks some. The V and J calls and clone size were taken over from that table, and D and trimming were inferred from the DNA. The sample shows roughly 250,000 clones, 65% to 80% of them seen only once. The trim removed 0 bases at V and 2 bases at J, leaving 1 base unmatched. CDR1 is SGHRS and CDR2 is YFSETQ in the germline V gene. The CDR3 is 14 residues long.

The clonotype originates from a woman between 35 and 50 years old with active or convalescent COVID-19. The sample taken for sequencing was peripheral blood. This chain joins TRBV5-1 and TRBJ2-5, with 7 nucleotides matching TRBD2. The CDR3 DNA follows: TGCGCCAGCAGCTTGGGCGGGGGACAAGAGACCCAGTACTTC. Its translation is CASSLGGGQETQYF.